This passage covers 2 T cell receptor beta chains from one sample sequenced in a study of CD8+ T cells in alopecia areata. Treatment defined: oral pan-JAK inhibitor, 5-10 mg twice daily. Extracted RNA was reverse transcribed into cDNA, the sequencing template. This table comes from immunoSEQ multiplex PCR, and its TCRdb copy is limited to in-frame clones, with some not included. The table shows around 300,000 clones, with 60% occurring only once. The material sequenced was CD4+ T cells sorted from blood, taken at roughly week 52, from a patient treated with tofacitinib. The origin of the receptors is a human donor with alopecia areata.

In this sample, this clone turned up a few times. The sample holds other DNA sequences that translate to the same CDR3. V usage is TRBV29-1 and J usage is TRBJ2-2; weak D call: TRBD1 (5 bases). Germline V gene sequence: CDR1 SQVTM, CDR2 ANQGSEA. V shed 3 bases and J shed 1 base, with 6 bases lying between them. This CDR3 is 13 amino acids long. The CDR3 DNA reads as TGCAGCGTTGATAGGGGGAACACCGGGGAGCTGTTTTTT. Translation gives CSVDRGNTGELFF.

A few counts support this clone. The genes are TRBV7-9 and TRBJ2-1, with 8 bases that match TRBD2. Trimming took 5 bases from V and 5 from J; bases not matched to a gene: 8. The CDR3 is 15 residues long. Looked up from germline, CDR1 is SEHNR and CDR2 is FQNEAQ (reference sequence). The CDR3 nucleotides read TGTGCCAGCAGCCCAAGGGGTAGCGGGGACAATGAGCAGTTCTTC. This gives the protein CASSPRGSGDNEQFF.